Included here is one TCR beta chain sequence, with context. TCRdb's table, derived via immunoSEQ multiplex PCR, lists solely in-frame clones and lacks some. The table has around 180,000 clones, around 88% seen once. The sample comes from a study of control samples from healthy donors and cancer patients. After removal of 5 bases from V and 5 bases from J, the junction contained 10 bases not matched to a gene. The germline CDR1 and CDR2 sequences are SEHNR and FQNEAQ (reference sequence). The CDR3 sequence is 17 residues long. The clonotype was recovered from a woman aged 25 to 39 in good health. This chain joins TRBV7-9 and TRBJ2-2, with 11 positions matching TRBD1. Sequenced: blood. In nucleotides, the CDR3 is TGTGCCAGCAGCATGGGACAGGGGGGCGTTAGTACCGGGGAGCTGTTTTTT. Its translation: CASSMGQGGVSTGELFF.